One sample yielded the 6 T cell receptor beta chains listed below, sequenced in a study of blood T cell repertoires in COVID-19. Sequenced by immunoSEQ multiplex PCR; TCRdb stores in-frame clones only, minus some. The table includes around 61,000 clones, around 80% detected once. Sequenced sample: peripheral blood. Receptor source: an elderly man with acute or convalescent COVID-19.

The V gene is TRBV5-6, the J gene TRBJ1-3; no firm D call. The CDR3 contains 15 residues. Trimming cost V 6 bases and J 0 bases, with 13 bases left between them. CDR1 is SGHDT and CDR2 is YYEEEE in the germline V gene. As DNA, the CDR3 is TGTGCCAGCACCCCCGGGGTAGACTCTGGAAACACCATATATTTT. This sequence encodes CASTPGVDSGNTIYF.

This chain uses TRBV7-2 with TRBJ1-2; 9 nucleotides agree with TRBD1. Germline lookup yields CDR1 SGHTA and CDR2 FQGNSA. The CDR3 spans 14 residues. The V segment lost 7 bases and the J segment 3 bases; nucleotides outside the gene matches: 6. The CDR3 sequence: CASTLDRGDYGYTF. CDR3 nucleotide sequence: TGTGCCAGCACCTTGGACAGGGGTGACTATGGCTACACCTTC.

The V gene is TRBV7-9, the J gene TRBJ2-1; 8 bases line up with TRBD1. The junction had 6 bases not matched to a gene; V was cut back by 1 base and J by 7 bases. This CDR3 region has 15 residues. Germline lookup yields CDR1 SEHNR and CDR2 FQNEAQ (reference sequence). CDR3 in DNA: TGTGCCAGCAGCTTAGGGACAGGGCTTAAAAATGAGCAGTTCTTC. Translated, it gives CASSLGTGLKNEQFF. Variable domain in full (rest from reference TRBV7-9 and TRBJ2-1): DTGVSQNPRHKITKRGQNVTFRCDPISEHNRLYWYRQTLGQGPEFLTYFQNEAQLEKSRLLSDRFSAERPKGSFSTLEIQRTEQGDSAMYLCASSLGTGLKNEQFFGPGTRLTVL.

The chain employs TRBV6-6 and TRBJ1-6, with 7 bases aligning to TRBD1. Germline trimming cut 5 bases from V and 0 bases from J; bases unmatched to any gene: 10. Per the germline V gene, CDR1 is MNHNY and CDR2 is SVGAGI (reference sequence). CDR3 length: 18 residues. This CDR3 is CASSRSGTVSSYNSPLHF. CDR3 sequence (DNA): TGTGCCAGCAGTCGAAGTGGGACAGTTAGCTCCTATAATTCACCCCTCCACTTT.

This chain joins TRBV5-4 and TRBJ2-7; possibly TRBD2 for D (6 bases). The germline V gene encodes CDR1 SGHNT and CDR2 YYREEE (reference sequence). Trimming took 4 bases from V and 0 from J, leaving 11 bases between them. The length of the CDR3 is 14 residues. The DNA for the CDR3 is TGTGCCAGCAGCCCGGGGGACTCCTCCTACGAGCAGTACTTC. Protein product: CASSPGDSSYEQYF.

This chain links TRBV5-1 with TRBJ2-3; no reliable D call. Germline loops: CDR1 SGHRS, CDR2 YFSETQ. The CDR3 length is 15 residues. V was cut by 4 bases and J by 1 base, with 13 bases left in between. CDR3 loop: CASSRNQVGTDTQYF. The CDR3 DNA sequence: TGCGCCAGCAGCAGAAACCAGGTCGGCACAGATACGCAGTATTTT.